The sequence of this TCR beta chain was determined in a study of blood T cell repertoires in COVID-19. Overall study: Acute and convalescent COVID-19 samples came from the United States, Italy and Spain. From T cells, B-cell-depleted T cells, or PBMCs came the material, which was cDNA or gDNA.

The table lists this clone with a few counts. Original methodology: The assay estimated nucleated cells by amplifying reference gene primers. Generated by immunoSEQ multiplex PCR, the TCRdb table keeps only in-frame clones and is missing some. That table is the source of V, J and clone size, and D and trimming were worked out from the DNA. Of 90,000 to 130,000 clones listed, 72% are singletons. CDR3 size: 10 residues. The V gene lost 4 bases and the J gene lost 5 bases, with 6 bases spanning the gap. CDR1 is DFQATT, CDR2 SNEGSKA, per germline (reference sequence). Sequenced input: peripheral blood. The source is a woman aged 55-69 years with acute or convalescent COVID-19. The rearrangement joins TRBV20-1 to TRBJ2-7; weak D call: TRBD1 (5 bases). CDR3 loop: CSATRDEQYF. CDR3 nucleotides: TGCAGTGCTACCAGGGACGAGCAGTACTTC.